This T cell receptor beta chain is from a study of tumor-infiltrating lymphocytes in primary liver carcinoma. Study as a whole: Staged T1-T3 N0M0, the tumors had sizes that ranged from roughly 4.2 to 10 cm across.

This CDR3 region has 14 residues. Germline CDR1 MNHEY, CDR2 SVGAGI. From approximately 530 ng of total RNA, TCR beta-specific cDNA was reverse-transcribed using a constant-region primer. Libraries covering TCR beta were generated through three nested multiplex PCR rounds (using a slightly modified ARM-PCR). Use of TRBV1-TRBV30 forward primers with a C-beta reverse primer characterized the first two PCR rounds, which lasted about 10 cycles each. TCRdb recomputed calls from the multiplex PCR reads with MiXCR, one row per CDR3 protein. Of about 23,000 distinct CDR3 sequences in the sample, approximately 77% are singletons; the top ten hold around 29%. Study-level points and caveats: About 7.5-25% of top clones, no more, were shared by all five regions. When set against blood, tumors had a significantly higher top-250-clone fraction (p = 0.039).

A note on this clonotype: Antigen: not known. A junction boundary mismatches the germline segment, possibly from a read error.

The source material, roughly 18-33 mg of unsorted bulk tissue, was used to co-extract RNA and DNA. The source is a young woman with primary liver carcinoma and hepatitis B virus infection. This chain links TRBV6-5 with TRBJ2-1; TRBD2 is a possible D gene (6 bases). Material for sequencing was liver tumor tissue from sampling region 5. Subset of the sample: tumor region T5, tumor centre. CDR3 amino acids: CASCSLASYYEQFF. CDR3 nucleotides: TGTGCCAGCTGTTCACTAGCTTCCTACTATGAGCAGTTCTTC.